Sequencing of this TCR beta chain was carried out in a study of shared clonotypes between healthy human individuals. In the study overall: Plates per donor: three CD4 naive, three CD4 memory, two CD8 naive, one CD8 memory.

The CDR3 extends over 14 amino acids. On this clone: Antigen unknown.

Overall study results and limits: Naive CD4 clonotypes were shared across a handful of donors at roughly 4.6%.

Terminally differentiated effector memory CD45RA+ cells were excluded from the naive CD8 cells, which were CD45RO-negative and positively selected for CCR7. Assay used: immunoSEQ multiplex PCR; TCRdb lists only in-frame clones, some missing. The sample has 1.5 million to 2.5 million clones, approximately 94% seen once; the top ten hold less than 1.5%. The sample was naive CD8+ T cells sorted from blood. This sequence joins TRBV21-1 and TRBJ2-7; the D call in the table, TRBD2, was not verified against the DNA. TRBV21-1 is a pseudogene locus. This TCR was sampled from a man younger than 35 in good health. The CDR3 nucleotides read TGTGCCAGCATCAAAAGCCGCGGGTACTACGAGCAGTACTTC. This encodes CASIKSRGYYEQYF.